What follows are 9 T cell receptor beta chains derived from one specimen sequenced in a study of T cell clonality in common variable immunodeficiency. General observations from the study: In common variable immunodeficiency, TCR beta chains reportedly carried fewer deletions and N-nucleotide insertions.

Their antigens remain unidentified. The assay was immunoSEQ multiplex PCR, and TCRdb's table has in-frame clones only and misses some. Listed for the sample are 25,000 or so clones, none seen a single time. Sequenced material: peripheral blood mononuclear cells. These receptors originate from a human donor with common variable immunodeficiency.

This clone was found many times. The read ends 3 residues before the CDR3 terminus; that terminus is restored from the germline J gene. The chain has TRBV5-1 and TRBJ2-2, with 8 positions matching TRBD2. CDR3 length equals 14 residues. Germline V lookup: CDR1 SGHRS, CDR2 YFSETQ. The V gene end was trimmed by 6 bases and the J gene end by 3 bases; junction bases not matched to a gene: 4. This CDR3 reads CASNPAGDTGELFF. The sequenced part of the CDR3 DNA is TGCGCCAGCAACCCAGCGGGAGACACCGGGGAG.

This clone was found many times. From the germline J gene comes the end of the CDR3, since the read stops 3 residues before it. The rearrangement links TRBV7-3 to TRBJ2-1, with D perhaps TRBD1 (6 bases). The CDR3 loop spans 13 amino acids. Germline V CDR1 and CDR2: SGHTA, FQGTGA. Trimming removed 8 bases from V and 6 bases from J, with 14 bases in between. CDR3 DNA, as far as it was read: TGTGCCAGCGGGGCAGGGGTTGGCAATGAG. Amino acid sequence: CASGAGVGNE. The whole CDR3 region reads CASGAGVGNEQFF.

In this sample, this clone turned up many times. The read comes to an end 3 residues before the CDR3 does, leaving the germline J gene to fill in the end. The rearrangement uses TRBV11-3 and TRBJ2-3, with a tentative D call TRBD2 (6 bases). Trimming took off 5 bases at V and 8 bases at J, with 17 bases between the two ends. Looked up from germline, CDR1 is SGHNT and CDR2 is YENEEA. CDR3 length equals 14 residues. The CDR3 DNA, read in part, is TGTGCCAGCAGCGCCGGGCACCCCGGGGGTACG. It yields the protein CASSAGHPGGT. The whole CDR3 protein is CASSAGHPGGTQYF. Drawing the rest from reference TRBV11-3 and TRBJ2-3, the complete variable domain is EAGVVQSPRYKIIEKKQPVAFWCNPISGHNTLYWYLQNLGQGPELLIRYENEEAVDDSQLPKDRFSAERLKGVDSTLKIQPAELGDSAVYLCASSAGHPGGTQYFGPGTRLTVL.

This clone was counted many times. Sequencing ends 3 residues short of the CDR3 end; the germline J gene provides the rest. The V gene is TRBV20-1, the J gene TRBJ1-5; tentative D call: TRBD1 (5 bases). The CDR3 runs to 13 residues. Per the germline V gene, CDR1 is DFQATT and CDR2 is SNEGSKA (reference sequence). Trimming removed 2 bases at V and 7 bases at J, with 12 bases between. CDR3 DNA (partial): TGCAGTGCTAGATTTAAACGGGGGCAGCCC. Protein product: CSARFKRGQP. The CDR3 reads in full as CSARFKRGQPQHF.

This clone was seen ten or more times. The read halts 3 residues ahead of the CDR3 end, with the missing end drawn from the germline J gene. The chain is built from TRBV2 and TRBJ2-7, with D possibly matching TRBD1 (5 bases). The V gene lost 7 bases and the J gene lost 4 bases, with 11 bases spanning the gap. The CDR3 is 12 amino acids. Germline V gives CDR1 SNHLY, CDR2 FYNNEI. The sequenced part of the CDR3 DNA is TGTGCCAGCACCCAGGGCTTATACGAG. This encodes CASTQGLYE. The CDR3 as a whole reads CASTQGLYEQYF.

This clone was picked up a small number of times. The read is 3 residues too short to cover the CDR3 end, so that end is filled in from the germline J gene. The chain is built from TRBV7-2 and TRBJ1-1; a possible D gene is TRBD1 (6 bases). Germline V CDR1 and CDR2: SGHTA, FQGNSA. Deletions cut 8 bases from V and 2 bases from J, with 18 bases between. The CDR3 spans 15 residues. The sequenced CDR3 bases are TGTGCCAGCTCCGGGGCGGGGGGCAGAAACACTGAA. It codes for CASSGAGGRNTE. The entire CDR3 protein reads CASSGAGGRNTEAFF.

With regard to this clone: Coverage ceases 3 residues before the CDR3 finishes, and the germline J gene fills in the end. The chain joins TRBV6-2 or TRBV6-3 to TRBJ1-1; D gene ambiguous. CDR1 and CDR2 (germline): MNHEY, SVGEGT. V was pared by 6 bases and J by 6 bases, with 23 bases between. The CDR3 has 16 amino acids. The CDR3 region is CASRSKTVNPTAEAFF. CDR3 DNA (partial): TGTGCCAGCAGGTCCAAAACAGTAAACCCCACGGCTGAA.

The table lists this clone with a few counts. Read data end 3 residues before the CDR3 end; the end is taken from the germline J gene. V and J are TRBV7-9 and TRBJ2-2; D is uncertain. This CDR3 region has 14 residues. V lost 1 base to trimming and J lost 6 bases, with 9 bases between them. CDR1 SEHNR and CDR2 FQNEAQ come from the germline V gene (reference sequence). The CDR3 is CASSLVSYSGELFF. The CDR3 bases that were read are TGTGCCAGCAGCTTAGTTTCTTATTCCGGGGAG.

The table lists this clone with many counts. The CDR3 end lies 3 residues beyond the end of the read and is filled in from the germline J gene. The chain links TRBV6-2 or TRBV6-3 to TRBJ1-5, with 7 positions matching TRBD1. This CDR3 spans 17 amino acids. Germline loops: CDR1 MNHEY, CDR2 SVGEGT. Trimming at V came to 5 bases and at J to 4 bases, leaving 14 bases not matched to a gene. CDR3 loop: CASSMSLSGTVNQPQHF. Partial CDR3 DNA: TGTGCCAGCAGTATGTCCCTTAGTGGGACAGTTAATCAGCCC.